Reported below is one TCR beta chain. No antigen is known for it. In this CDR3 the conserved last residue, phenylalanine or tryptophan, is missing, so a read error is likely. The data were obtained in a study of tumor-infiltrating lymphocytes in primary liver carcinoma. Study at large: Those enrolled were patients of both sexes, who were aged 30 to 69 years. Productive TCRbeta reads per sample were roughly 3.5 to 7.5 million, not differing by tissue. The study's findings and limits: Tumor-adjacent and tumor-blood pairs showed less overlap than tumor region pairs.

DNA and RNA were both co-extracted from about 19-30 mg of bulk tissue that had not been sorted. Surgery removed the patients' primary liver carcinoma. Priming with a constant-region primer yielded TCR beta cDNA from roughly 500 ng total RNA. Three nested multiplex PCR rounds, a slightly modified ARM-PCR method, built the TCR beta libraries. TCRdb re-called the multiplex PCR reads with MiXCR, one entry per CDR3 protein. This table has tens of thousands of distinct CDR3 sequences, approximately 70% appearing once. Sequencing used liver tumor tissue from sampling region 2. Subset of the sample: tumor region T2, inferior pole. The sequence was collected from a man aged 35 to 55 with primary liver carcinoma and hepatitis B virus infection.

CDR3 sequence: CASNQVGANVLTI. The CDR3 DNA follows: TGCGCCAGCAACCAAGTTGGGGCCAACGTCCTGACTATC. The rearrangement uses TRBV4-1 and TRBJ2-6; D is ambiguous. Germline V lookup: CDR1 MGHRA, CDR2 YSYEKL. This CDR3 has 13 residues.